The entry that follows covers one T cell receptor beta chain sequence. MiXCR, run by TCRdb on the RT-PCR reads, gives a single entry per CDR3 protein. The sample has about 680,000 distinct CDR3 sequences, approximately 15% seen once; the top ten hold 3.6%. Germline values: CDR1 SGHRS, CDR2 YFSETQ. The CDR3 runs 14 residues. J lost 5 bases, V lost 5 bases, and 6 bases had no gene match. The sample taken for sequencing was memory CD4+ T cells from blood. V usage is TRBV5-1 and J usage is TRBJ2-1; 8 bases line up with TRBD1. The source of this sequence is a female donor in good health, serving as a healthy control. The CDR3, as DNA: TGCGCCAGCAGGTTACAGGGGGAAGACAATGAGCAGTTCTTC. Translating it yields CASRLQGEDNEQFF.